The clone carrying this T cell receptor (beta chain) has a single count. Method: immunoSEQ multiplex PCR; TCRdb's copy keeps in-frame clones and lacks some. Of about 140,000 clones in the sample, approximately 79% were seen once. The sample belongs to a study of blood T cell repertoires in COVID-19. Study details: T cells, B-cell-depleted T cells, or PBMCs provided the cDNA or gDNA that served as material.

For recovered donors of Cohort 3, there were two negative PCRs, clearance, or symptom resolution. The CDR3 extends over 16 amino acids. The V segment lost 3 bases and the J segment 4 bases; nucleotides outside the gene matches: 7. The germline V gene has CDR1 SEHNR and CDR2 FQNEAQ (reference sequence). This receptor was identified in a woman aged 50 to 60 who had recovered from COVID-19. Sequencing was done on a sample of PBMCs or T cells enriched from blood (not recorded which). The rearrangement uses TRBV7-9 and TRBJ2-1; 9 bases map to TRBD2. CDR3 nucleotide sequence: TGTGCCAGCAGCTTGCCAGCGGGAGGCGTTTACAATGAGCAGTTCTTC. It is translated as CASSLPAGGVYNEQFF.